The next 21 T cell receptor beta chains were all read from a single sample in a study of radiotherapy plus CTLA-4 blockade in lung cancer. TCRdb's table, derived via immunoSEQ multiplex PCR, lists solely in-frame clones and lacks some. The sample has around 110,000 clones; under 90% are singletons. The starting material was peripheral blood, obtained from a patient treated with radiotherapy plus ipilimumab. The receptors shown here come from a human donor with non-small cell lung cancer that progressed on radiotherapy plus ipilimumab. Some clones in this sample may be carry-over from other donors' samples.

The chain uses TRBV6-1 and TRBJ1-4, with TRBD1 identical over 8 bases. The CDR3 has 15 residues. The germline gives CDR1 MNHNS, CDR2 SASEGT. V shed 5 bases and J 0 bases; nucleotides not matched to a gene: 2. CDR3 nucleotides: TGTGCCAGCAGTACACAGGGGGCAACTAATGAAAAACTGTTTTTT. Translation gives CASSTQGATNEKLFF.

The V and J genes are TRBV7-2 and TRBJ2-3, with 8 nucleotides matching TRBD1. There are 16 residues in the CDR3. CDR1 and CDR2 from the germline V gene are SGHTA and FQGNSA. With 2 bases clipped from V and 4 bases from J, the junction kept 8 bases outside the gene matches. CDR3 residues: CASSLFHRGASDTQYF. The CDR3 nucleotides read TGTGCCAGCAGCTTATTTCACAGGGGGGCATCAGATACGCAGTATTTT.

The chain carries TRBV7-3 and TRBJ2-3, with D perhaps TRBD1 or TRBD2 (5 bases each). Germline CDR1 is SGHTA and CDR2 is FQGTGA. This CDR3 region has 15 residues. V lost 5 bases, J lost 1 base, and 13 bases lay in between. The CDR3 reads CASSPGTPGTDTQYF. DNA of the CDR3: TGTGCCAGCAGCCCGGGGACCCCGGGCACAGATACGCAGTATTTT.

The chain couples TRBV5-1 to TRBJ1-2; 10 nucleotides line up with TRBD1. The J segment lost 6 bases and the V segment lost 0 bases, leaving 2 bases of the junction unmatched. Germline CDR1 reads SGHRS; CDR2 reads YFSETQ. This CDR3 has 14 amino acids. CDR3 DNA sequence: TGCGCCAGCAGCTTGGTTGGGACAGGGGATGGCTACACCTTC. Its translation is CASSLVGTGDGYTF.

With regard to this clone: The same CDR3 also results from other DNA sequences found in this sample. In DNA form, the CDR3 reads TGTGCCAGCAGTTTATCGAGGAACACTGAAGCTTTCTTT. This sequence encodes CASSLSRNTEAFF. J is TRBJ1-1 and V is TRBV27; D not certain. Germline CDR1 and CDR2: MNHEY and SMNVEV (reference sequence). The CDR3 contains 13 residues. Trimming left V 0 bases short and J 1 base short, with 3 bases between.

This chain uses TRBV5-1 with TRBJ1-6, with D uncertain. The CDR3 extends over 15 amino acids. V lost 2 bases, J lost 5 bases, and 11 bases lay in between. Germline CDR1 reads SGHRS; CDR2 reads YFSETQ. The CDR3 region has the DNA TGCGCCAGCAGCTTAAGTCCCACTAATAATTCACCCCTCCACTTT. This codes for CASSLSPTNNSPLHF.

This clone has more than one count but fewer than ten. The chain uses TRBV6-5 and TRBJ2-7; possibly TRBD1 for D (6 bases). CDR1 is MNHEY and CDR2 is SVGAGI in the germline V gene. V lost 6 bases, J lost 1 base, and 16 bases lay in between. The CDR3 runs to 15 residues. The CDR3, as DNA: TGTGCCAGCAGCCAGAAGCCAGGGGTATCCTACGAGCAGTACTTC. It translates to CASSQKPGVSYEQYF.

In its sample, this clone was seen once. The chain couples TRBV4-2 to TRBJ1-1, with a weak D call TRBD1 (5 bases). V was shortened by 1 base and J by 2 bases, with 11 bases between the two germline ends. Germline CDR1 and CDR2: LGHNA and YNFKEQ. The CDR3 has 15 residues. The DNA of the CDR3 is TGTGCCAGCAGCCAAGGTTGGGGCCTTAACACTGAAGCTTTCTTT. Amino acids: CASSQGWGLNTEAFF.

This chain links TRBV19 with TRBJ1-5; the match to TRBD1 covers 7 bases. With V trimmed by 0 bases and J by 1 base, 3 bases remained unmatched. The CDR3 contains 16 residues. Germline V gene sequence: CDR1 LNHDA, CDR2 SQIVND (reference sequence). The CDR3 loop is CASSIDTGASNQPQHF. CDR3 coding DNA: TGTGCCAGTAGTATAGATACAGGGGCGAGCAATCAGCCCCAGCATTTT.

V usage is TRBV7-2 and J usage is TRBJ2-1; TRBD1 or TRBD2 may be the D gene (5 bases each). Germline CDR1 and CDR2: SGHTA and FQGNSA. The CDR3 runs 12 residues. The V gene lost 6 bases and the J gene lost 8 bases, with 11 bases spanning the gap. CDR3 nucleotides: TGTGCCAGCAGGACTGGGGGATATGAGCAGTTCTTC. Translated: CASRTGGYEQFF.

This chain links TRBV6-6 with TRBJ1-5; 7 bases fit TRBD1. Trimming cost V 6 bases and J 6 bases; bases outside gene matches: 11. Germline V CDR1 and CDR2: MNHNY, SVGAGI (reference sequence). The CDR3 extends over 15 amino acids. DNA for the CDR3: TGTGCCAGCAGCCCGCCGACAGGGTCGGGTCAGCCCCAGCATTTT. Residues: CASSPPTGSGQPQHF.

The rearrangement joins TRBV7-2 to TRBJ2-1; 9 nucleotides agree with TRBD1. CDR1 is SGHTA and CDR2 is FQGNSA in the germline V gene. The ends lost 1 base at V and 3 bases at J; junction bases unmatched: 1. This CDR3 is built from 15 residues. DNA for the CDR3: TGTGCCAGCAGCTTAGGACAGGGGGGCTACAATGAGCAGTTCTTC. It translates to CASSLGQGGYNEQFF.

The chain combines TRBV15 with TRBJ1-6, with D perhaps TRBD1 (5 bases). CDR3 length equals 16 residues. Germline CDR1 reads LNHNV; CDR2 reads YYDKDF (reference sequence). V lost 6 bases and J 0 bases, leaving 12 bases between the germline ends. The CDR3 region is CATSRQISSYNSPLHF. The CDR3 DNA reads TGTGCCACCAGTAGACAGATTAGCTCCTATAATTCACCCCTCCACTTT.

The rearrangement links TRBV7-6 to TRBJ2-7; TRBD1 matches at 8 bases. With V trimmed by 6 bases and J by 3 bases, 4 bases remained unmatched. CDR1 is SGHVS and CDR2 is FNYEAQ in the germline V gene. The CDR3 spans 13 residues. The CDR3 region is CASSDGQGYEQYF. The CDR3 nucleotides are TGTGCCAGCAGTGACGGACAGGGCTACGAGCAGTACTTC.

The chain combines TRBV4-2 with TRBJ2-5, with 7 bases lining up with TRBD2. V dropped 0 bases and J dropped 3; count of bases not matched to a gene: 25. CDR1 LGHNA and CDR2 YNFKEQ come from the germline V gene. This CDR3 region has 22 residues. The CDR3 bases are TGTGCCAGCAGCCAAGAGGAGCAGCGGGGTATCTGGGCTCGAAAACCGGAAGAGACCCAGTACTTC. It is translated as CASSQEEQRGIWARKPEETQYF.

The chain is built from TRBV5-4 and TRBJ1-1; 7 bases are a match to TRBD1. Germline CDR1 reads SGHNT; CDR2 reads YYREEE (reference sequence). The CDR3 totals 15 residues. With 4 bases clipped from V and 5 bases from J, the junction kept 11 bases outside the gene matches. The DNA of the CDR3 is TGTGCCAGCAGCCGGGACAGCATAACATGGACTGAAGCTTTCTTT. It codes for CASSRDSITWTEAFF.

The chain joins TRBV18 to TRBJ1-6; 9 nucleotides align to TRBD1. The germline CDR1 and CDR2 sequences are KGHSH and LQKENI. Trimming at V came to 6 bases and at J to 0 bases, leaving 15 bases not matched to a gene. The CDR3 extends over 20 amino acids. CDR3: CASSLFGTGYRSSYNSPLHF. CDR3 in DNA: TGTGCCAGCTCGCTATTCGGGACAGGGTATCGGAGCTCCTATAATTCACCCCTCCACTTT.

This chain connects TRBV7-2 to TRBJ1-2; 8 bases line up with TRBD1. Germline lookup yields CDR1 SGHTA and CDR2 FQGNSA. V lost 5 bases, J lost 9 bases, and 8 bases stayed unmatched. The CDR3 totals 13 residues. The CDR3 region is CASSKDRGASYTF. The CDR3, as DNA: TGTGCCAGCAGCAAAGACAGGGGAGCTAGCTACACCTTC.

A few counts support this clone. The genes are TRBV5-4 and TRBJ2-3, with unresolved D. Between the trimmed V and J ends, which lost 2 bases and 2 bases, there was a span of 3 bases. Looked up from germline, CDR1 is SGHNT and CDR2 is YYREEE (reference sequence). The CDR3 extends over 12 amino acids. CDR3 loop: CASSLITDTQYF. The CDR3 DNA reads TGTGCCAGCAGCTTAATCACAGATACGCAGTATTTT. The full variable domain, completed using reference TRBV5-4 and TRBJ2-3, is ETGVTQSPTHLIKTRGQQVTLRCSSQSGHNTVSWYQQALGQGPQFIFQYYREEENGRGNFPPRFSGLQFPNYSSELNVNALELDDSALYLCASSLITDTQYFGPGTRLTVL.

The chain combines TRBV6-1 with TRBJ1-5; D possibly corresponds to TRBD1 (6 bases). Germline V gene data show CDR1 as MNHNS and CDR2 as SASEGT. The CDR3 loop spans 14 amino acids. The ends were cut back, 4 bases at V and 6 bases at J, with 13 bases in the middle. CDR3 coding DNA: TGTGCCAGCAGTGCACAGGGTAGGAGTCAGCCCCAGCATTTT. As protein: CASSAQGRSQPQHF.

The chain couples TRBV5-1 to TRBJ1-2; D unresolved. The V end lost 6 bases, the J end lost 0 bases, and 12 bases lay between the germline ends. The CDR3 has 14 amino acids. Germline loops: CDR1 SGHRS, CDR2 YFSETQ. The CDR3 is CASIKQEANYGYTF. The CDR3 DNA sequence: TGCGCCAGCATCAAGCAAGAAGCTAACTATGGCTACACCTTC.